The rows below give T cell receptor beta chains drawn from one sample of a study of persistence of HIV-infected CD4 T cells. Profiling relied on immunoSEQ multiplex PCR, and the TCRdb table lists in-frame clones only, not all of them. There are some 50,000 clones in the sample; about 87% occur only once, and 2.5% to 4% lies in the top ten. Their recognized antigens are unknown. Sequences were derived from CD4+ T cells sorted from PBMCs after approximately 20-hour stimulation, sampled from a patient who received antiretroviral therapy. The receptors originated from an adult woman with HIV who was CMV-seropositive. The CDR3 runs from the conserved cysteine through the conserved F or W. The order of the fields is J gene, D gene, clone size, V gene, CDR3 DNA, CDR3 protein. The D gene is left open where the match is weak. Expanded clones are given a class, and other clones once, few, many or no size at all.

j_gene: TRBJ1-6
d_gene: TRBD1
abundance: NA
v_gene: TRBV18
CDR3nt: TGTGCCAGCTCACCTGACAGGGTGAATTCACCCCTCCACTTT
CDR3aa: CASSPDRVNSPLHF

j_gene: TRBJ1-1
d_gene: NA
abundance: NA
v_gene: TRBV6-5
CDR3nt: TGTGCCAGCAGGAGGACCGATAGGGGCACTGAAGCTTTCTTT
CDR3aa: CASRRTDRGTEAFF

j_gene: TRBJ1-1
d_gene: NA
abundance: NA
v_gene: TRBV5-4
CDR3nt: TGTGCCAGCAGCCTAGACTCCAGGGTCAACACTGAAGCTTTCTTT
CDR3aa: CASSLDSRVNTEAFF

j_gene: TRBJ1-3
d_gene: NA
abundance: NA
v_gene: TRBV5-5
CDR3nt: TGTGCCAGCACCTCTGGGACATCCTCTGGAAACACCATATATTTT
CDR3aa: CASTSGTSSGNTIYF

j_gene: TRBJ1-4
d_gene: NA
abundance: NA
v_gene: TRBV29-1
CDR3nt: TGCAGCGTTGACCTCCGGGAGCAAACAACTAATGAAAAACTGTTTTTT
CDR3aa: CSVDLREQTTNEKLFF

j_gene: TRBJ1-5
d_gene: TRBD1
abundance: few
v_gene: TRBV24-1
CDR3nt: TGTGCCAGCCTCAGACCGGGACAGCATAGCAATCAGCCCCAGCATTTT
CDR3aa: CASLRPGQHSNQPQHF

j_gene: TRBJ1-5
d_gene: TRBD1
abundance: NA
v_gene: TRBV5-1
CDR3nt: TGCGCCAGCAGCCTCGGACAGGAAGGGTTCTCGCCCCAGCATTTT
CDR3aa: CASSLGQEGFSPQHF

j_gene: TRBJ2-5
d_gene: NA
abundance: once
v_gene: TRBV19
CDR3nt: TGTGCCAGTAGCAGGGAGAGAGAGACCCAGTACTTC
CDR3aa: CASSRERETQYF

j_gene: TRBJ2-3
d_gene: TRBD2
abundance: NA
v_gene: TRBV5-1
CDR3nt: TGCGCCAGCAGCCTGGCACTAGCGGGGGGGCAGACAGATACGCAGTATTTT
CDR3aa: CASSLALAGGQTDTQYF

j_gene: TRBJ2-1
d_gene: TRBD2
abundance: NA
v_gene: TRBV27
CDR3nt: TGTGCCAGCAGTTCCCTAGCGGGAGAGAAGAATGAGCAGTTCTTC
CDR3aa: CASSSLAGEKNEQFF

j_gene: TRBJ1-1
d_gene: NA
abundance: NA
v_gene: TRBV29-1
CDR3nt: TGCAGCGTTATGGCAGGGCCCAGTGGGGCTGAAGCTTTCTTT
CDR3aa: CSVMAGPSGAEAFF

j_gene: TRBJ2-1
d_gene: NA
abundance: NA
v_gene: TRBV6-6
CDR3nt: TGTGCCAGCAGTTACTCGAAGTCTGGTCGAGGTGGGTTCTTC
CDR3aa: CASSYSKSGRGGFF

j_gene: TRBJ2-3
d_gene: TRBD2
abundance: NA
v_gene: TRBV4-1
CDR3nt: TGCGCCAGCAGCCAGGGGACTAGCGGGAATGCAGATACGCAGTATTTT
CDR3aa: CASSQGTSGNADTQYF

j_gene: TRBJ2-7
d_gene: NA
abundance: NA
v_gene: TRBV19
CDR3nt: TGTGCCAGTAGTAGACAGCCCTCCTACGAGCAGTACTTC
CDR3aa: CASSRQPSYEQYF

j_gene: TRBJ1-2
d_gene: TRBD1
abundance: NA
v_gene: TRBV27
CDR3nt: TGTGCCAGCAGTTCGGCTTTTCGGGACAGGGGGCTTGGCTACACCTTC
CDR3aa: CASSSAFRDRGLGYTF

j_gene: TRBJ1-1
d_gene: TRBD1
abundance: NA
v_gene: TRBV6-5
CDR3nt: TGTGCCACACGGGGACAGGGGAACACTGAAGCTTTCTTT
CDR3aa: CATRGQGNTEAFF